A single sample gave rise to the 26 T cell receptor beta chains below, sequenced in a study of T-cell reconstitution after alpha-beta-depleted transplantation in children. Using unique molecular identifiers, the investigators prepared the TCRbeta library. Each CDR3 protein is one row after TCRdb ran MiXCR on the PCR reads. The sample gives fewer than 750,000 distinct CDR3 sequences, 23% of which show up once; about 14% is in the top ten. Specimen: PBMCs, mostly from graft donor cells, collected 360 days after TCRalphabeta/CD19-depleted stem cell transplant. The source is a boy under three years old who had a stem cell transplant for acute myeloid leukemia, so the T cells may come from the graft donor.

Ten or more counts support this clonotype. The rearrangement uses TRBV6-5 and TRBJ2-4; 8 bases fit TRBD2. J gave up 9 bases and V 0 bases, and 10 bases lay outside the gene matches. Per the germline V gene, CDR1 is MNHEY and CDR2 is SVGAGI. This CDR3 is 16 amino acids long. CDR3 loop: CASSYSSSRRGVIQYF. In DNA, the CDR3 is TGTGCCAGCAGTTACTCGAGTAGTCGGCGGGGGGTCATTCAGTACTTC.

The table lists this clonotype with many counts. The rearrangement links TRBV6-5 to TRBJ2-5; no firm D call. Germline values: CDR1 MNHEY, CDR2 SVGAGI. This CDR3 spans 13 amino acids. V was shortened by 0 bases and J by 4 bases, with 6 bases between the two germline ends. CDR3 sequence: CASSYSAGETQYF. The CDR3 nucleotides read TGTGCCAGCAGTTACTCAGCCGGAGAGACCCAGTACTTC.

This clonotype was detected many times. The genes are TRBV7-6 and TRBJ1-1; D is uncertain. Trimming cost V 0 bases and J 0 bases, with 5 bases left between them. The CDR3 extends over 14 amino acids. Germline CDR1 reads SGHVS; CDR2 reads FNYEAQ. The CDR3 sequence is CASSLASLNTEAFF. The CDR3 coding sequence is TGTGCCAGCAGCTTAGCCTCCCTGAACACTGAAGCTTTCTTT.

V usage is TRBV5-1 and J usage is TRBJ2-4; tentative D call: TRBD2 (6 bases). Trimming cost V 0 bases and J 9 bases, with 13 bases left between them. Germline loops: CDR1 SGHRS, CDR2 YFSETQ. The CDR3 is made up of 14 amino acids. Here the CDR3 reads CASSLAAEGGIQYF. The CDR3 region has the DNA TGCGCCAGCAGCTTGGCCGCAGAGGGAGGCATTCAGTACTTC.

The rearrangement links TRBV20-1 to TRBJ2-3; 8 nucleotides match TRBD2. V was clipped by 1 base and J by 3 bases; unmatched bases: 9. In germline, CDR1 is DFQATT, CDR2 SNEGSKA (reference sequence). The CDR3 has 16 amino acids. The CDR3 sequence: CSARGSLADQTDTQYF. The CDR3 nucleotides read TGCAGTGCTAGAGGTTCACTAGCGGACCAGACAGATACGCAGTATTTT.

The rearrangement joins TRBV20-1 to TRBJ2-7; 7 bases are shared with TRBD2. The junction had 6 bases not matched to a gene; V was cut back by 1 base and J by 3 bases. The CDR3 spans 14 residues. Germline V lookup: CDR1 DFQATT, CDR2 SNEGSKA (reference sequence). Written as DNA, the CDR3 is TGCAGTGCTAGAGTGTGGGGGGGGGTCTACGAGCAGTACGTC. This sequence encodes CSARVWGGVYEQYV.

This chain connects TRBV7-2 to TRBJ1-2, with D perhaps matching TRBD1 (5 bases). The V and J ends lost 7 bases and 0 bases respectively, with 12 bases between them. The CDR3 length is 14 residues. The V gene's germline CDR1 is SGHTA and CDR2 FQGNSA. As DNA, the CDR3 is TGTGCCAGCACCGCGTTGGGGGCTAACTATGGCTACACCTTC. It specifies CASTALGANYGYTF. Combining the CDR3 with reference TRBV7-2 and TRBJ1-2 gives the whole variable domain GAGVSQSPSNKVTEKGKDVELRCDPISGHTALYWYRQSLGQGLEFLIYFQGNSAPDKSGLPSDRFSAERTGGSVSTLTIQRTQQEDSAVYLCASTALGANYGYTFGSGTRLTVV.

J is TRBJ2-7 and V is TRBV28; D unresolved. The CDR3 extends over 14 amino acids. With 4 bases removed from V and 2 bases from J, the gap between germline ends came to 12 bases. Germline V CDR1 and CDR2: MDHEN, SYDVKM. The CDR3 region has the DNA TGTGCCAGCAGTTGGATTGCCACCCCCTACGAGCAGTACGTC. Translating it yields CASSWIATPYEQYV.

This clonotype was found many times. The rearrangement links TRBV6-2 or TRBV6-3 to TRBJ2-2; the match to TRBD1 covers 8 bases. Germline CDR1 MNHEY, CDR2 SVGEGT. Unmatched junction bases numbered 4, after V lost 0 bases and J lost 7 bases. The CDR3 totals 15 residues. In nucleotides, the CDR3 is TGTGCCAGCAGTTACTCCAGGGGGCTAGGCGGGGAGCTGTTTTTT. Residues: CASSYSRGLGGELFF.

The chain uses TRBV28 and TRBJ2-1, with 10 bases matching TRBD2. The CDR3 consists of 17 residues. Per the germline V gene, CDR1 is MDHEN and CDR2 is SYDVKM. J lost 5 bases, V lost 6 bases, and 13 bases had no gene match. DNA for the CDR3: TGTGCCAGCAGCCTTCGAAGGACTAGCGGCCTTCACAATGAGCAGTTCTTC. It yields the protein CASSLRRTSGLHNEQFF.

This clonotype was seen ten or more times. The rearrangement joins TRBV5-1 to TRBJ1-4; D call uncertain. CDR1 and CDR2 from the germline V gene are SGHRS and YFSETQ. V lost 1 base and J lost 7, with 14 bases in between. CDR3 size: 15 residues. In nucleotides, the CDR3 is TGCGCCAGCAGCTTGTCCTCAGAGTCCGGTGAAAAACTGTTTTTT. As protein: CASSLSSESGEKLFF.

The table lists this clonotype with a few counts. DNA for the CDR3: TGTGCCAGCAGCTCGGGACATTCTAACTATGGCTACACCTTC. This gives the protein CASSSGHSNYGYTF. The chain joins TRBV5-5 to TRBJ1-2, with D perhaps matching TRBD1 (6 bases). Germline CDR1 and CDR2: SGHKS and YYEKEE (reference sequence). With 3 bases removed from V and 0 bases from J, the gap between germline ends came to 9 bases. The length of the CDR3 is 14 residues.

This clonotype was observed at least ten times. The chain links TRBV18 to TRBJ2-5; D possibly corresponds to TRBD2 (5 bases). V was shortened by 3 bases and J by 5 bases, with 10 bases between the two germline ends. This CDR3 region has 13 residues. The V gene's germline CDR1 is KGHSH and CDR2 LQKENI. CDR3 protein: CASSPGVRETQYF. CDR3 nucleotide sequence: TGTGCCAGCTCACCCGGGGTCCGGGAGACCCAGTACTTC. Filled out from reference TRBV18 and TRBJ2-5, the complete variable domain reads NAGVMQNPRHLVRRRGQEARLRCSPMKGHSHVYWYRQLPEEGLKFMVYLQKENIIDESGMPKERFSAEFPKEGPSILRIQQVVRGDSAAYFCASSPGVRETQYFGPGTRLLVL.

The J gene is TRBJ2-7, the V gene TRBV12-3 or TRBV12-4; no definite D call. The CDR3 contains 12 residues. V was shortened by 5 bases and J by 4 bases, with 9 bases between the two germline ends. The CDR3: CASSPIQYEQYF. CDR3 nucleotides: TGTGCCAGCAGTCCAATTCAGTACGAGCAGTACTTC.

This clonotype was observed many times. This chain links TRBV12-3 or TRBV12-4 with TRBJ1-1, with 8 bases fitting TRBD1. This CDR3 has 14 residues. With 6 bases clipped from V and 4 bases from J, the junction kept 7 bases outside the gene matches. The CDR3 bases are TGTGCCAGCAGCATCCAGGGGGCAAGCACTGAAGCTTTCTTT. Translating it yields CASSIQGASTEAFF.

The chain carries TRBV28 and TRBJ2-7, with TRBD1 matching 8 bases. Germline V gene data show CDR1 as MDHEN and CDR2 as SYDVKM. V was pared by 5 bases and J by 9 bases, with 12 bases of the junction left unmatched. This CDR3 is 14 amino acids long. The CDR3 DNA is TGTGCCAGCAGTCCCAGGGGGCGCAGGTCTGGGCAGTACGTC. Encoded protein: CASSPRGRRSGQYV.

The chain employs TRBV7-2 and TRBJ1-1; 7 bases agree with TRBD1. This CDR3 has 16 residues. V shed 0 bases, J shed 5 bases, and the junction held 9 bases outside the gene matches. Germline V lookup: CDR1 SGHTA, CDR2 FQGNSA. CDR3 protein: CASSLAEDRELTEAFF. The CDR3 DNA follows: TGTGCCAGCAGCTTAGCTGAAGACAGGGAACTGACTGAAGCTTTCTTT.

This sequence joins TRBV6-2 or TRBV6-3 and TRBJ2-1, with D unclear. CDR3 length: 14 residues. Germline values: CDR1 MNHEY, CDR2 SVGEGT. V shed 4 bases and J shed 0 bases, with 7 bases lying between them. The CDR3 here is CASSWLSSYNEQFF. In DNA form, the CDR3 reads TGTGCCAGCAGTTGGTTAAGCTCCTACAATGAGCAGTTCTTC.

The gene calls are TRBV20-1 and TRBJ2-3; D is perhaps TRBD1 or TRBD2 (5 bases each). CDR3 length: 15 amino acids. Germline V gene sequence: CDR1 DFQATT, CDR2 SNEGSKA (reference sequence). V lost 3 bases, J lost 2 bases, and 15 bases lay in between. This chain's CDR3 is CSARGPGPNTDTQYF. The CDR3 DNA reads TGCAGTGCTAGGGGGCCGGGACCCAACACAGATACGCAGTATTTT.

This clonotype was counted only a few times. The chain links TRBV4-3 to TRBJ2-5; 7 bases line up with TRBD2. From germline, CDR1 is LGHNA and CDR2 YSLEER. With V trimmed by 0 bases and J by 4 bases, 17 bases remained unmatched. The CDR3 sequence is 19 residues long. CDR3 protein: CASSQEGPGSGLTRETQYF. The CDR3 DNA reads TGCGCCAGCAGCCAAGAAGGGCCGGGTTCGGGACTAACTCGAGAGACCCAGTACTTC.

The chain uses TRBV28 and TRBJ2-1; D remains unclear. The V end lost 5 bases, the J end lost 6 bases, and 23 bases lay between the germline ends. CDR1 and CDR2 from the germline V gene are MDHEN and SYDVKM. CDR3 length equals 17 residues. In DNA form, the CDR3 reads TGTGCCAGCAGTACAACCTGGATCCTAGTCGGCCCCAATGAGCAGTTCTTC. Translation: CASSTTWILVGPNEQFF.

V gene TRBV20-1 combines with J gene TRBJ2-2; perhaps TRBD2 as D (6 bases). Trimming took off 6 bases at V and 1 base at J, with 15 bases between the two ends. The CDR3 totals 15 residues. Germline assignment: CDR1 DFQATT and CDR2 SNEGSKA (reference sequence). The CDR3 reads CSARGLRENTGELFF. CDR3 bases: TGCAGTGCCCGAGGGTTGCGGGAGAACACCGGGGAGCTGTTTTTT.

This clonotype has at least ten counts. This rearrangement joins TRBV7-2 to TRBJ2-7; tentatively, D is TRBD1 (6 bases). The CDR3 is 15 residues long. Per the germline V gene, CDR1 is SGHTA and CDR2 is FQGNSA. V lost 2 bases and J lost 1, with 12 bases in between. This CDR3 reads CASSLSAGTSYEQYF. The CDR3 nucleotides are TGTGCCAGCAGCTTATCGGCAGGGACATCCTACGAGCAGTACTTC.

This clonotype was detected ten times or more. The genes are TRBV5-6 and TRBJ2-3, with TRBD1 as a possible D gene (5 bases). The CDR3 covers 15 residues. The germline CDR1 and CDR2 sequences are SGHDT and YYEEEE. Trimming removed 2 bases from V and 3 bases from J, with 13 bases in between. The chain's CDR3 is CASSFRVVQTDTQYF. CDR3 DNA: TGTGCCAGCAGCTTCAGGGTGGTACAGACAGATACGCAGTATTTT.

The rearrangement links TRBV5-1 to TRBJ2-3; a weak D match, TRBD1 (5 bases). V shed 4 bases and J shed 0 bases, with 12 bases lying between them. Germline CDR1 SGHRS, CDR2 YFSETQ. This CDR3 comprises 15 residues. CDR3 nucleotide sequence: TGCGCCAGCAGCCCTACAGGCGATAGCACAGATACGCAGTATTTT. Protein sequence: CASSPTGDSTDTQYF.

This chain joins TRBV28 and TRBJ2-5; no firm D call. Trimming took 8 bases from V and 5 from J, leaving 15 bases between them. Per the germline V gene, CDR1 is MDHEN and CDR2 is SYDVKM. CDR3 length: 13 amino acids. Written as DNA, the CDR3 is TGTGCCAGCCTCACGACTGGGCGTGAGACCCAGTACTTC. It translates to CASLTTGRETQYF.